The clone carrying this T cell receptor (beta chain) was recorded many times. Its antigen remains unidentified. This entry belongs to a study of T cells in Graves' hyperthyroidism and ophthalmopathy. Study information: Peripheral blood specimens were obtained at initial diagnosis, prior to any treatment.

Regarding the study as a whole: Ophthalmopathy stood apart from stable hyperthyroidism in a 13 V-J model. The model predicted ophthalmopathy a median approximately 6.3 months before onset.

RNA transcripts provided the source from which TCR beta CDR3 regions were amplified. The study used the HTBI primer set for a first-round RT-PCR of the TCR CDR3. MiXCR, applied by TCRdb to the multiplex PCR reads, yields one record per CDR3 protein. The sample holds roughly 160,000 distinct CDR3 sequences; just under 9.5% are singletons and the top ten take around 20%. Clinicians diagnosed patients from clinical symptoms, serum thyroxine and TRAb, thyroid ultrasound and orbital computed tomography. This sequence was found in a woman aged 18-29 years with Graves' hyperthyroidism that later progressed to Graves' ophthalmopathy. The material sequenced was blood.

CDR3 nucleotides: TGCAGCGTTGTTGGACTAACAACCTACGAGCAGTACTTC. It yields the protein CSVVGLTTYEQYF. The chain combines TRBV29-1 with TRBJ2-7, with a possible D match to TRBD2 (6 bases). Trimming took off 4 bases at V and 2 bases at J, with 12 bases between the two ends. The CDR3 is made up of 13 amino acids. CDR1 and CDR2 from the germline V gene are SQVTM and ANQGSEA.